This T cell receptor beta chain derives from a study of T cells in Graves' hyperthyroidism and ophthalmopathy. Amplified TCR beta CDR3 regions derived from RNA transcripts. RT-PCR in the first round (using the HTBI primer set) targeted the TCR CDR3. MiXCR was run by TCRdb on the multiplex PCR reads, yielding one entry per CDR3 protein. Seen here are around 760,000 distinct CDR3 sequences, roughly a third observed once, and the top ten hold about a third. The germline V gene has CDR1 LNHDA and CDR2 SQIVND (reference sequence). The length of the CDR3 is 11 residues. This clonotype was found a few times. Germline is not matched at one junction end, which may reflect a read error.

The receptor was isolated from a woman in her 40s with Graves' hyperthyroidism. This chain connects TRBV19 to TRBJ2-2, with D unclear. What was sequenced was blood. The CDR3 coding sequence is TGTGCCATTAGTTGGACCGGGGAGCTGTTTTTT. Translation gives CAISWTGELFF.